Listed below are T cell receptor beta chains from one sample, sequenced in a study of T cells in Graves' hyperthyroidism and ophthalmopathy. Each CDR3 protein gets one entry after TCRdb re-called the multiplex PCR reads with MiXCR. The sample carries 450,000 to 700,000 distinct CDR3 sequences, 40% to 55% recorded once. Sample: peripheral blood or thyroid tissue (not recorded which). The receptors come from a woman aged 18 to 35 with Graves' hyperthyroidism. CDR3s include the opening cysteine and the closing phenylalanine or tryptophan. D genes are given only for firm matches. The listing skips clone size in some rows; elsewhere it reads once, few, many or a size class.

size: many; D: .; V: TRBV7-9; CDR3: CASSLEVWGETQYF
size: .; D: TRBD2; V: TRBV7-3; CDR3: CASSFVAGGEQYF
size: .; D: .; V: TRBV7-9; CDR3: CASSWSTDEKLFF
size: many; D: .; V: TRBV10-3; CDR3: CAITGSGANVLTF
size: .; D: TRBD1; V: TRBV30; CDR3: CAWATGTASLAGELFF
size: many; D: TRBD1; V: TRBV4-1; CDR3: CASSGRQGMSNQPQHF
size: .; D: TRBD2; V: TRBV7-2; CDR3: CASSDTSGGTDTQYF
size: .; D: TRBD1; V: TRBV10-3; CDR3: CAISESTGEDQPQHF
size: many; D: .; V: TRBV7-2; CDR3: CASSSQGGSNYGYTF
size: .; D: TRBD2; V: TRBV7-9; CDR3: CASSLMGLAGVQETQYF
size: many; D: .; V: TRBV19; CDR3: CASSPGNTYEQYF
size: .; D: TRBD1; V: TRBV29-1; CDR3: CSVRAGGLNYGYTF
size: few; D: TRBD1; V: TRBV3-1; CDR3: CASSQDWLDRVYGYTF
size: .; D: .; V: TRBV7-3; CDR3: CASSLTSGAIADTQYF
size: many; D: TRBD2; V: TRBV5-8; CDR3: CASSFGTSAFYEQYF
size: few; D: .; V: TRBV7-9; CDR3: CAWSVPLRDDSTNEKLFF
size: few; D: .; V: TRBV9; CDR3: CASSVMARTDTQYF
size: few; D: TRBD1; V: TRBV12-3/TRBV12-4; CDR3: CASSPPPDRRYEQYF
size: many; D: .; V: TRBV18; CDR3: CASSPGRSSGNTIYF
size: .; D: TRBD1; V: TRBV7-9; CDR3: CASSGTGIGTQHF
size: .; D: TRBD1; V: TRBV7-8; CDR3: CASSLDRAVEQYF
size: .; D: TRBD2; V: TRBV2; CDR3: CASSNPGLAGTYEQYF
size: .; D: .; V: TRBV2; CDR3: CASRGTANNSPLHF
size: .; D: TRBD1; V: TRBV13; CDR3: CASGDRRTGAYEQYF
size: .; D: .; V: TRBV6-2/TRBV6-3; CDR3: CASSSSYSGDSDNQPQHF
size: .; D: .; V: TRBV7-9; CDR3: CASSLGMWVGTQYF
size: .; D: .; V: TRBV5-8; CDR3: CASSFKRTALSTEAFF
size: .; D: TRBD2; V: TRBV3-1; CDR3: CASSPRSLLAGGSYEQYF
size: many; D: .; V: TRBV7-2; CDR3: CASSFYNENEQYF
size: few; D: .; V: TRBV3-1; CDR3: CASSQAPGTTYEQHF
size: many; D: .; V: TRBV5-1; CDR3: CASSTISDSFGKTQYF
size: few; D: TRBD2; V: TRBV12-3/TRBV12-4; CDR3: CASSFVGGGSSEQYF
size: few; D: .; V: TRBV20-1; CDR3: CSARVGRNTGELFF
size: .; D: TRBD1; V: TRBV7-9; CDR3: CASSQEHGGQGVSPLHF
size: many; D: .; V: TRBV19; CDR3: CASSIGKNTEAFF
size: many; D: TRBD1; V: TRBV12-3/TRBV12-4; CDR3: CASSFEGTAHNSPLHF
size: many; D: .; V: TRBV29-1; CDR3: CSVLGEINQPQHF
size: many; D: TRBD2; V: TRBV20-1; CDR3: CSARTSGRPYEQYF
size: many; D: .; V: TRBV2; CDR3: CASSPGRNYGYTF
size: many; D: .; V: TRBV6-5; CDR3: CASSSVVEANSPLHF
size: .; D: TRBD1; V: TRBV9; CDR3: CASSATDRAQETQYF
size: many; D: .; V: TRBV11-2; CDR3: CASTPRMNTEAFF
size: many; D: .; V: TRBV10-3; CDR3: CAISESISGSYQPQHF
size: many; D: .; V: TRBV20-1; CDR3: CSARDGGLANEKLFF
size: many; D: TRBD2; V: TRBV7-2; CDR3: CASSLDGRWTGELFF